The clone carrying this TCR beta chain was picked up many times. The source material, RNA transcripts, was used to amplify TCR beta CDR3 regions. Researchers ran a first-round RT-PCR on the TCR CDR3 using the HTBI primer set. TCRdb passed the multiplex PCR reads through MiXCR, listing each CDR3 protein once. The sample yields some 490,000 distinct CDR3 sequences, less than 25% seen once. The entry originates in a study of T cells in Graves' hyperthyroidism and ophthalmopathy. Per germline, CDR1 MDHEN and CDR2 SYDVKM. V dropped 5 bases and J dropped 0; count of bases not matched to a gene: 6. The CDR3 runs 18 residues.

The chain is built from TRBV28 and TRBJ2-2; the match to TRBD2 covers 13 bases. Material: blood. The TCR comes from a woman between 70 and 85 years old with Graves' ophthalmopathy. The CDR3 sequence is CASSQGGLAGTNTGELFF. In nucleotides, the CDR3 is TGTGCCAGCAGTCAGGGGGGACTAGCGGGAACGAACACCGGGGAGCTGTTTTTT. The full variable domain, with the rest looked up from reference TRBV28 and TRBJ2-2, is DVKVTQSSRYLVKRTGEKVFLECVQDMDHENMFWYRQDPGLGLRLIYFSYDVKMKEKGDIPEGYSVSREKKERFSLILESASTNQTSMYLCASSQGGLAGTNTGELFFGEGSRLTVL.